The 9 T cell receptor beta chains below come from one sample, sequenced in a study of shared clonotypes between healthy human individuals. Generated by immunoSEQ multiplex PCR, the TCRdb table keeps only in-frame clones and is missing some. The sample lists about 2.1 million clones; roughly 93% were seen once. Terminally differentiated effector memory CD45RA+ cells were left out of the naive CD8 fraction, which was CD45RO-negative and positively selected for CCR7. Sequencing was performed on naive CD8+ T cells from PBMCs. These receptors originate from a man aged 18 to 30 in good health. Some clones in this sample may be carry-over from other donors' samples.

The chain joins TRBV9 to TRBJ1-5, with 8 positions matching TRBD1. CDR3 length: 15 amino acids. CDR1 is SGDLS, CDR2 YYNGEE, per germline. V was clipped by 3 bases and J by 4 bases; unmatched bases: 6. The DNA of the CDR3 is TGTGCCAGCAGCGCCGGACAGGGTAGAAATCAGCCCCAGCATTTT. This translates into CASSAGQGRNQPQHF.

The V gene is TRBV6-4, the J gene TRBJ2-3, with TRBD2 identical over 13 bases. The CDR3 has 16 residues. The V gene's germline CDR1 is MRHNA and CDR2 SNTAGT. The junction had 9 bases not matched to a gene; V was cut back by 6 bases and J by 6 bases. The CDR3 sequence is CASSLTSGRPSDTQYF. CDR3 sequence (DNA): TGTGCCAGCAGCCTGACTAGCGGGAGGCCGTCGGATACGCAGTATTTT.

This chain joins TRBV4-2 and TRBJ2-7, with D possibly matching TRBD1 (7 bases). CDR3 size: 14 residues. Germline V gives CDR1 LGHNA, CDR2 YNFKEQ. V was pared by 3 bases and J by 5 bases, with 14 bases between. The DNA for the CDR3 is TGTGCCAGCAGCCAGACCAGGGGGGCGCACGAGCAGTACTTC. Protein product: CASSQTRGAHEQYF.

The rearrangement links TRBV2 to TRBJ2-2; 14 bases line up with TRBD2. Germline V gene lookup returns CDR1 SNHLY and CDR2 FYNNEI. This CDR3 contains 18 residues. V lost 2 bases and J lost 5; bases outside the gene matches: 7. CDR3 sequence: CASSELGTSGSYTGELFF. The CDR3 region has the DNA TGTGCCAGCAGTGAATTAGGGACTAGCGGGAGTTATACCGGGGAGCTGTTTTTT.

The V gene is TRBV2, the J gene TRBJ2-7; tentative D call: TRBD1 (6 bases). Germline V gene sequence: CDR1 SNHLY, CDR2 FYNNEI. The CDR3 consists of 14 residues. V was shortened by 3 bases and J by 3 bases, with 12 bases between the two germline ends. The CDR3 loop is CASSERGQIYEQYF. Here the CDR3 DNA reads TGTGCCAGCAGTGAGCGCGGACAGATCTACGAGCAGTACTTC.

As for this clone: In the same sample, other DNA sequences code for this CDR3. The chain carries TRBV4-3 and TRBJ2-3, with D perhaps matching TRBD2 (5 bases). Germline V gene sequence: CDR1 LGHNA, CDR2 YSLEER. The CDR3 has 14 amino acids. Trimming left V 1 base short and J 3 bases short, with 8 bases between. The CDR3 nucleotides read TGCGCCAGCAGCCAAGGGCTAGCAACAGATACGCAGTATTTT. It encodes CASSQGLATDTQYF.

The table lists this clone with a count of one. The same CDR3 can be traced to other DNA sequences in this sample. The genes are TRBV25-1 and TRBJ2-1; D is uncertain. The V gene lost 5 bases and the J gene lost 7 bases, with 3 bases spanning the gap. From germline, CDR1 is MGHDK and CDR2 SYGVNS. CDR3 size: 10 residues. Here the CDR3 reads CASSLNEQFF. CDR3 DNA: TGTGCCAGCAGTCTAAATGAGCAGTTCTTC.

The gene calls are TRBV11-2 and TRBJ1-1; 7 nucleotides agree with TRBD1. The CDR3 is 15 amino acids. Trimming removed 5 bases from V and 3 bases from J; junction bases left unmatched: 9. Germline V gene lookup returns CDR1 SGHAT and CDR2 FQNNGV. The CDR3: CASSPNPGGYTEAFF. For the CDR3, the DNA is TGTGCCAGCAGCCCCAACCCAGGGGGATACACTGAAGCTTTCTTT.

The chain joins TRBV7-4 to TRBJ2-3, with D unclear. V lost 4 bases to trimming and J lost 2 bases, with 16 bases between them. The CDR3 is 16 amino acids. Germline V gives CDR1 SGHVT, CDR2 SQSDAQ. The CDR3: CASSSSPNPTTDTQYF. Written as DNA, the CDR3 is TGTGCCAGCAGCTCCAGTCCCAACCCGACCACAGATACGCAGTATTTT.